The 20 T cell receptor beta chains listed next were all sequenced from one sample in a study of T cells in Graves' hyperthyroidism and ophthalmopathy. RNA transcripts gave rise to amplified TCR beta CDR3 regions. Primed by the HTBI set, a first-round RT-PCR was run on the TCR CDR3. MiXCR, applied by TCRdb to the multiplex PCR reads, yields one record per CDR3 protein. The table shows a few hundred thousand distinct CDR3 sequences, with roughly 20% occurring only once. What was sequenced was blood. The receptors here all came from a man younger than 35 with Graves' ophthalmopathy.

The rearrangement joins TRBV7-2 to TRBJ2-7; a weak D match, TRBD2 (5 bases). Germline CDR1 reads SGHTA; CDR2 reads FQGNSA. Between the trimmed V and J ends, which lost 2 bases and 6 bases, there was a span of 11 bases. This CDR3 has 13 amino acids. DNA of the CDR3: TGTGCCAGCAGCTTAATGGAGGCGCTCGAGCAGTACTTC. This sequence encodes CASSLMEALEQYF.

This clonotype was recorded at least ten times. V is TRBV15 and J is TRBJ2-7; D is perhaps TRBD1 or TRBD2 (5 bases each). CDR3 length: 16 residues. Per the germline V gene, CDR1 is LNHNV and CDR2 is YYDKDF (reference sequence). Trimming cost V 0 bases and J 5 bases, with 17 bases left between them. CDR3 protein: CATSRDHGNGADEQYF. CDR3 sequence (DNA): TGTGCCACCAGCAGAGATCACGGAAACGGGGCCGACGAGCAGTACTTC.

Of note for this clonotype: A clone one base away is much larger, so this may be a read error. The J gene is TRBJ1-2, the V gene TRBV6-1, with a tentative D call TRBD1 (5 bases). There are 16 residues in the CDR3. V shed 7 bases and J shed 4 bases, with 22 bases lying between them. Germline loops: CDR1 MNHNS, CDR2 SASEGT. The CDR3, as DNA: TGTGCCAGCACCTGGGCCCTGGGGGGGGACGGCTATGGCTACACCTTC. Translation: CASTWALGGDGYGYTF.

This clonotype was seen a few times. The chain has TRBV7-6 and TRBJ2-1; 7 bases align to TRBD1. Germline assignment: CDR1 SGHVS and CDR2 FNYEAQ. Germline trimming cut 5 bases from V and 6 bases from J; bases unmatched to any gene: 7. The CDR3 has 14 amino acids. The CDR3 DNA sequence: TGTGCCAGCAGCCCTCGACAGGGTCCCAATGAGCAGTTCTTC. Its translation: CASSPRQGPNEQFF.

This clonotype was observed a single time. For the CDR3, the DNA is TGTGCCAGCAGGCCCTCAAAGGCTAGCGGGGGGGCCCATGAGCAGTTCTTC. Translated, it gives CASRPSKASGGAHEQFF. The chain recombines TRBV2 with TRBJ2-1; 12 bases fit TRBD2. Germline CDR1 is SNHLY and CDR2 is FYNNEI. This CDR3 comprises 17 residues. Trimming cost V 6 bases and J 8 bases; bases outside gene matches: 14.

The chain carries TRBV29-1 and TRBJ1-2; D not certain. The CDR3 is made up of 12 amino acids. Trimming removed 5 bases at V and 3 bases at J, with 10 bases between. Germline assignment: CDR1 SQVTM and CDR2 ANQGSEA. The CDR3 nucleotides are TGCAGCGTTTTTCCGGTTGACTATGGCTACACCTTC. This translates into CSVFPVDYGYTF.

This rearrangement joins TRBV7-2 to TRBJ1-4; D may be TRBD1 (5 bases). The CDR3 runs 15 residues. Germline assignment: CDR1 SGHTA and CDR2 FQGNSA. The germline V and J ends were trimmed by 5 bases and 4 bases, with 14 bases remaining between them. The CDR3 here is CASSPNGGINEKLFF. CDR3 DNA sequence: TGTGCCAGCAGCCCTAATGGGGGGATTAATGAAAAACTGTTTTTT.

This clonotype was detected only a few times. This sequence joins TRBV7-3 and TRBJ2-7; 9 bases are shared with TRBD2. Trimming took 5 bases from V and 3 from J; bases not matched to a gene: 8. The CDR3 runs 15 residues. Germline CDR1 is SGHTA and CDR2 is FQGTGA. DNA for the CDR3: TGTGCCAGCAGCACCGGCGGGGGGGGCGGCTACGAGCAGTACTTC. It specifies CASSTGGGGGYEQYF.

This chain connects TRBV6-1 to TRBJ1-5, with D possibly TRBD1 on 5 matching bases. CDR1 is MNHNS and CDR2 is SASEGT in the germline V gene. V was shortened by 5 bases and J by 7 bases, with 12 bases between the two germline ends. The CDR3 is made up of 13 amino acids. CDR3 nucleotides: TGTGCCAGCAGTACCGGGACGGACCAGCCCCAGCATTTT. Its translation: CASSTGTDQPQHF.

The chain employs TRBV7-3 and TRBJ2-7; 13 nucleotides agree with TRBD2. V lost 5 bases to trimming and J lost 0 bases; unmatched junction nucleotides: 10. Germline V gene data show CDR1 as SGHTA and CDR2 as FQGTGA. This CDR3 contains 18 residues. CDR3 bases: TGTGCCAGCAGCGAAACCGGGACTAGCGGGGTGTACTCCTACGAGCAGTACTTC. Amino acids: CASSETGTSGVYSYEQYF.

In its sample, this clonotype was seen many times. The chain joins TRBV7-9 to TRBJ2-3; D is unclear. This CDR3 region has 12 residues. The germline CDR1 and CDR2 sequences are SEHNR and FQNEAQ (reference sequence). V gave up 2 bases and J gave up 5 bases, with 5 bases separating them. This chain's CDR3 is CASSLSKDTQYF. The CDR3, as DNA: TGTGCCAGCAGCTTAAGTAAAGATACGCAGTATTTT.

A few counts support this clonotype. The V call is TRBV6-5, the J call TRBJ2-3, with D possibly TRBD2 on 6 matching bases. This CDR3 contains 14 residues. Per germline, CDR1 MNHEY and CDR2 SVGAGI. The V gene lost 2 bases and the J gene lost 6 bases, with 12 bases spanning the gap. As DNA, the CDR3 is TGTGCCAGCAGTTACGAGGAGGGTCGGGATACGCAGTATTTT. Translating gives CASSYEEGRDTQYF.

This clonotype was detected a few times. This rearrangement joins TRBV7-9 to TRBJ2-7; no clear D. The CDR3 runs to 13 residues. Trimming pared 4 bases from V and 5 bases from J, leaving 12 bases between. Germline CDR1 is SEHNR and CDR2 is FQNEAQ (reference sequence). The CDR3 nucleotides are TGTGCCAGCAGCTCCCTAAGTGGGGACGAGCAGTACTTC. Its protein product is CASSSLSGDEQYF. The variable domain in full, completed from reference TRBV7-9 and TRBJ2-7, reads DTGVSQNPRHKITKRGQNVTFRCDPISEHNRLYWYRQTLGQGPEFLTYFQNEAQLEKSRLLSDRFSAERPKGSFSTLEIQRTEQGDSAMYLCASSSLSGDEQYFGPGTRLTVT.

Ten or more counts support this clonotype. The V gene is TRBV7-9, the J gene TRBJ2-3, with 13 bases fitting TRBD2. There are 18 residues in the CDR3. The germline CDR1 and CDR2 sequences are SEHNR and FQNEAQ (reference sequence). V shed 1 base, J shed 0 bases, and the junction held 4 bases outside the gene matches. The CDR3 loop is CASSLVRLAGGSTDTQYF. In DNA form, the CDR3 reads TGTGCCAGCAGCTTAGTGCGACTAGCGGGGGGCAGCACAGATACGCAGTATTTT.

This clonotype has ten or more counts. The J gene is TRBJ1-2, the V gene TRBV3-1; D is possibly TRBD1 (6 bases). The CDR3 is 14 residues long. V was cut by 1 base and J by 6 bases, with 12 bases left in between. Germline lookup yields CDR1 LGHDT and CDR2 YNNKEL (reference sequence). The CDR3 region has the DNA TGTGCCAGCAGCCAAGGTTCAGGGGAGGATGGCTACACCTTC. Its translation: CASSQGSGEDGYTF.

This clonotype was seen many times. This chain joins TRBV6-1 and TRBJ1-1; D is uncertain. Germline loops: CDR1 MNHNS, CDR2 SASEGT. V was cut by 2 bases and J by 5 bases, with 15 bases left in between. CDR3 size: 15 residues. CDR3 region: CASSEMPSGRTEAFF. As DNA, the CDR3 is TGTGCCAGCAGTGAAATGCCCAGCGGGAGAACTGAAGCTTTCTTT.

This clonotype has ten or more counts. The chain is built from TRBV12-3 or TRBV12-4 and TRBJ2-2; D is possibly TRBD2 (6 bases). V was clipped by 10 bases and J by 1 base, with 16 bases between them. This CDR3 comprises 15 residues. The CDR3: CATRAAGMNTGELFF. Written as DNA, the CDR3 is TGTGCCACGAGGGCGGCGGGGATGAACACCGGGGAGCTGTTTTTT.

Points on this clonotype: A much bigger clone sits one base away, suggesting this may be a read error. The genes are TRBV7-9 and TRBJ1-3; weak D call: TRBD1 (5 bases). V was trimmed by 5 bases and J by 0 bases, leaving 14 bases between them. Germline V gives CDR1 SEHNR, CDR2 FQNEAQ (reference sequence). The CDR3 length is 16 residues. CDR3 DNA sequence: TGTGCCAGCAGCCCGCCCGGGGGGAGCTCTGGAAACACCATATATTTT. It translates to CASSPPGGSSGNTIYF.

This clonotype occurred a few times. This chain links TRBV10-2 with TRBJ2-2, with 11 positions matching TRBD2. Trimming removed 7 bases from V and 1 base from J; junction bases left unmatched: 5. CDR1 and CDR2 from the germline V gene are WSHSY and SAAADI. The CDR3 is 16 amino acids. Written as DNA, the CDR3 is TGCGCCAGCATCCCTAGCGGGGGGCGGAACACCGGGGAGCTGTTTTTT. Amino acids: CASIPSGGRNTGELFF.

This clonotype was found many times. The chain carries TRBV28 and TRBJ2-7; D unclear. Germline V lookup: CDR1 MDHEN, CDR2 SYDVKM. Trimming stripped 2 bases from V and 6 bases from J, with 5 bases between. The CDR3 is 11 amino acids. This CDR3 is CASSLASEQYF. The CDR3 region has the DNA TGTGCCAGCAGTTTAGCGTCCGAGCAGTACTTC.